The sequence of this TCR beta chain was determined in a study of Graves' ophthalmopathy and Graves' hyperthyroidism. Amplification of the TCR beta CDR3 regions used RNA transcripts (as template). The first-round RT-PCR employed HTBI primers together with the Qiagen OneStep RT-PCR kit. A multiplex PCR was then performed as the second round. TCRdb redid the calling of the multiplex PCR reads with MiXCR, one entry per CDR3 protein. The sample yields 580,000 or so distinct CDR3 sequences, approximately 37% seen once. On this clonotype itself: Antigen: not known.

The CDR3 length is 16 residues. The V end lost 5 bases, the J end lost 1 base, and 12 bases lay between the germline ends. Per the germline V gene, CDR1 is LNHDA and CDR2 is SQIVND (reference sequence). Clinical symptoms, serum thyroxine, TRAb, thyroid ultrasound and orbital computed tomography determined diagnosis. Findings of the study overall: The 13-signature model separated ophthalmopathy from stable hyperthyroidism at 85% to 90% sensitivity and nearly 82% specificity. In predicting ophthalmopathy progression, the model reached nearly 71% sensitivity and 72.22% specificity.

Sequencing was done on a sample of peripheral blood or thyroid tissue (not recorded which). This chain joins TRBV19 and TRBJ2-6; perhaps TRBD1 as D (6 bases). The TCR comes from an adult man with Graves' hyperthyroidism. CDR3 protein: CASSRAGVSGANVLTF. The CDR3 region has the DNA TGTGCCAGTAGTCGGGCAGGGGTTTCTGGGGCCAACGTCCTGACTTTC. Supplemented by reference TRBV19 and TRBJ2-6, the full variable domain reads DGGITQSPKYLFRKEGQNVTLSCEQNLNHDAMYWYRQDPGQGLRLIYYSQIVNDFQKGDIAEGYSVSREKKESFPLTVTSAQKNPTAFYLCASSRAGVSGANVLTFGAGSRLTVL.